This T cell receptor (beta chain) was found in a study of early T cells in non-severe SARS-CoV-2 infection. Separate cDNA molecules each had unique molecular identifiers attached to them. TCRdb re-analysed the 5' RACE reads in MiXCR, keeping a single row per CDR3 protein. The sample lists about 56,000 distinct CDR3 sequences; 10% were seen once. Per germline, CDR1 SGHTA and CDR2 FQGNSA. V gave up 4 bases and J gave up 4 bases, with 5 bases separating them. The CDR3 runs to 12 residues. This clonotype came up many times. Sequenced sample: whole blood. The receptor was isolated from an adult who was a healthcare worker with PCR-confirmed SARS-CoV-2 infection or an uninfected control (not recorded which). The genes are TRBV7-2 and TRBJ1-3; no definite D call. The chain's CDR3 is CASSYGGNTIYF. CDR3 DNA sequence: TGTGCCAGCAGCTACGGGGGAAACACCATATATTTT.